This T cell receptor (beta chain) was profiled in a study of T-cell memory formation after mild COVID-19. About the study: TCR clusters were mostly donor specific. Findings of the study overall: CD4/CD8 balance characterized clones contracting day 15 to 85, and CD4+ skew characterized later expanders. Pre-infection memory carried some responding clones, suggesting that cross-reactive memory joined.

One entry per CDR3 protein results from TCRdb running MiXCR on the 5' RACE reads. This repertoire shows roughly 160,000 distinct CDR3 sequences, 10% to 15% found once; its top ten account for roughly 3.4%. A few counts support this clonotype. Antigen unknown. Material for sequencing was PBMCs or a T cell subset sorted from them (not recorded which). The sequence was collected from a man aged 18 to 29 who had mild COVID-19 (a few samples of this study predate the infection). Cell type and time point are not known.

The DNA for the CDR3 is TGTGCCAGCAGTCCCGGAGGAACGCCAATGTTGAATGAGCAGTTCTTC. Encoded protein: CASSPGGTPMLNEQFF. The chain joins TRBV28 to TRBJ2-1; tentatively, D is TRBD2 (5 bases). The V and J ends lost 5 bases and 7 bases respectively, with 21 bases between them. Germline V CDR1 and CDR2: MDHEN, SYDVKM. The CDR3 contains 16 residues.